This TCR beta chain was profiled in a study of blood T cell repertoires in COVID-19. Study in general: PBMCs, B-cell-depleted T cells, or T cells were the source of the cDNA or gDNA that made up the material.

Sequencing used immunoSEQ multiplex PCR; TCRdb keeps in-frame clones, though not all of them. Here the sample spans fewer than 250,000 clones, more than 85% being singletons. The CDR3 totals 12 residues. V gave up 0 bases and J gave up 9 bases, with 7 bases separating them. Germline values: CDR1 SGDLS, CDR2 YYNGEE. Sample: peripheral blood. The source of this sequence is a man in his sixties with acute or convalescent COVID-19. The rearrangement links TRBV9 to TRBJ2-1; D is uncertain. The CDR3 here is CASSVEAGEQFF. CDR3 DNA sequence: TGTGCCAGCAGCGTAGAAGCTGGTGAGCAGTTCTTC. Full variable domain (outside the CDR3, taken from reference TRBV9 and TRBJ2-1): DSGVTQTPKHLITATGQRVTLRCSPRSGDLSVYWYQQSLDQGLQFLIQYYNGEERAKGNILERFSAQQFPDLHSELNLSSLELGDSALYFCASSVEAGEQFFGPGTRLTVL.